The rows below give T cell receptor beta chains drawn from one sample of a study of CD8 T cells in Susac syndrome. TCRdb redid the calling of the immunoSEQ multiplex PCR reads with MiXCR, one entry per CDR3 protein. The repertoire holds roughly 150,000 distinct CDR3 sequences, 95% seen once, with 0.16% in the top ten. The sequenced material came from CD4+ T cells from PBMCs. These receptors originate from a human donor with Susac syndrome. Both conserved end residues are part of each CDR3.

v_gene	j_gene	CDR3aa
TRBV9	TRBJ1-1	CASSVSLLNTEAFF
TRBV11-2	TRBJ2-1	CASSLGPSGGRNEQFF
TRBV2	TRBJ2-3	CASSDTTDTQYF
TRBV7-9	TRBJ1-3	CASSSDRGPRTIYF
TRBV11-2	TRBJ2-5	CASSLWRGGVEGKETQYF
TRBV4-3	TRBJ1-2	CASSHLGYTF
TRBV6-5	TRBJ1-6	CASSYPPDSGSPLHF
TRBV29-1	TRBJ2-1	CSVAGGGSYNEQFF
TRBV20-1	TRBJ2-7	CSAWDRGSNEQYF
TRBV3-1	TRBJ2-2	CASSQGTGTNTGELFF
TRBV13	TRBJ2-5	CASSIGQQETQYF
TRBV14	TRBJ1-1	CASSQILGSAEAFF
TRBV7-2	TRBJ1-5	CASSRWANQPQHF
TRBV7-9	TRBJ1-4	CASSGDGANEKLFF
TRBV20-1	TRBJ2-4	CSARPAGGNQYF
TRBV7-2	TRBJ1-2	CASSLGGTGYTF
TRBV27	TRBJ2-3	CASRRRGGGTDTQYF
TRBV25-1	TRBJ2-4	CASSAGEGAGTGIQYF
TRBV21-1	TRBJ2-5	CASSNLGNSQTQYF
TRBV3-1	TRBJ2-5	CASSQIPQETQYF
TRBV29-1	TRBJ2-7	CSVEEPGGGQYF
TRBV5-6	TRBJ2-3	CASSQGQSGDTQYF
TRBV30	TRBJ2-5	CAWSSDSAETQYF
TRBV7-9	TRBJ2-7	CASSLGGSTYEQYF
TRBV20-1	TRBJ2-2	CSASNQEHTGELFF
TRBV12-3/TRBV12-4	TRBJ2-5	CASSPSLSGGAGETQYF
TRBV7-3	TRBJ2-5	CASSQNRDRGQETQYF
TRBV9	TRBJ2-5	CASSVVPGTLETQYF
TRBV29-1	TRBJ1-1	CSGGTSGTEAFF
TRBV7-9	TRBJ1-3	CASSLINRAGNTIYF
TRBV5-4	TRBJ2-1	CASSVAGTNEQFF
TRBV9	TRBJ2-2	CASSVIDANTGELFF
TRBV29-1	TRBJ2-7	CSVSTAGSYEQYF
TRBV6-4	TRBJ1-1	CASSVSQQTEAFF
TRBV7-9	TRBJ2-5	CASSLTDRGETQYF
TRBV3-1	TRBJ2-4	CASSQDWTGLAKNIQYF
TRBV29-1	TRBJ1-1	CSSGGMNTEAFF